The 19 T cell receptor beta chains reported below all come from one sample, sequenced in a study of T cell responses to AZD1222 COVID-19 vaccine. Sequenced by immunoSEQ multiplex PCR; TCRdb stores in-frame clones only, minus some. Of around 250,000 clones detected, 90% to 95% appear once; the ten largest clones hold about 0.5%. The sample was peripheral blood, taken on day 0 of AZD1222 vaccination. The source is an adult in good health.

This chain uses TRBV4-1 with TRBJ1-4, with D unclear. The CDR3 has 16 amino acids. Per the germline V gene, CDR1 is MGHRA and CDR2 is YSYEKL. Trimming pared 1 base from V and 4 bases from J, leaving 13 bases between. The CDR3 nucleotides are TGCGCCAGCAGCCAAGTTTCAGCGGTTTATAATGAAAAACTGTTTTTT. The encoded protein is CASSQVSAVYNEKLFF.

The chain couples TRBV7-2 to TRBJ1-1; 7 nucleotides agree with TRBD1. V was clipped by 4 bases and J by 0 bases; unmatched bases: 8. The CDR3 consists of 16 residues. The germline V gene encodes CDR1 SGHTA and CDR2 FQGNSA. CDR3 in amino acids: CASSSRTGQLNTEAFF. The CDR3 region has the DNA TGTGCCAGCAGCTCTCGGACAGGCCAGCTGAACACTGAAGCTTTCTTT.

J is TRBJ2-5 and V is TRBV15; D possibly matches TRBD1 or TRBD2 (5 bases each). The CDR3 extends over 15 amino acids. The V and J ends lost 1 base and 5 bases respectively, with 14 bases between them. Germline CDR1 reads LNHNV; CDR2 reads YYDKDF (reference sequence). The CDR3 loop reads CATSRGRAGDETQYF. The CDR3 region has the DNA TGTGCCACCAGCAGAGGTCGAGCCGGGGACGAGACCCAGTACTTC.

The chain couples TRBV28 to TRBJ2-7; a weak D match, TRBD1 (5 bases). Germline CDR1 MDHEN, CDR2 SYDVKM. The CDR3 totals 14 residues. Trimming left V 7 bases short and J 4 bases short, with 17 bases between. The CDR3 bases are TGTGCCAGCATTCGAGGTGGGGCTGAGTACGAGCAGTACTTC. It translates to CASIRGGAEYEQYF.

The chain couples TRBV7-9 to TRBJ1-4; 10 nucleotides agree with TRBD1. After removal of 5 bases from V and 10 bases from J, the junction contained 10 bases not matched to a gene. This CDR3 contains 15 residues. From germline, CDR1 is SEHNR and CDR2 FQNEAQ (reference sequence). The CDR3 nucleotides read TGTGCCAGCAGCGAGATAGACAGGGGGCCTGGAAAACTGTTTTTT. This gives the protein CASSEIDRGPGKLFF. Full variable domain (missing parts from reference TRBV7-9 and TRBJ1-4): DTGVSQNPRHKITKRGQNVTFRCDPISEHNRLYWYRQTLGQGPEFLTYFQNEAQLEKSRLLSDRFSAERPKGSFSTLEIQRTEQGDSAMYLCASSEIDRGPGKLFFGSGTQLSVL.

The rearrangement uses TRBV9 and TRBJ1-3; D may be TRBD1 (5 bases). Trimming shortened V by 6 bases and J by 4 bases, and 14 bases separated the two germline ends. Per germline, CDR1 SGDLS and CDR2 YYNGEE. This CDR3 has 14 amino acids. The CDR3 bases are TGTGCCAGCACCCAGGGAGTTTCGGGAAACACCATATATTTT. This gives the protein CASTQGVSGNTIYF.

Notes on this clone: One junction end disagrees with the germline gene, perhaps due to a read error. The genes are TRBV27 and TRBJ1-2; D is uncertain. The CDR3 is 12 amino acids. Germline CDR1 MNHEY, CDR2 SMNVEV (reference sequence). For the CDR3, the DNA is TGTGCCAGCAGTTTAACCGGTGATGGTTACACCTTC. Its translation: CASSLTGDGYTF.

The V call is TRBV28, the J call TRBJ1-2; D not resolved. The CDR3 contains 12 residues. The germline V gene has CDR1 MDHEN and CDR2 SYDVKM. V was clipped by 4 bases and J by 4 bases, with 7 bases between them. In nucleotides, the CDR3 is TGTGCCAGCAGTTCGTCGTCCTATGGCTACACCTTC. Amino acid sequence: CASSSSSYGYTF.

This clone was observed a single time. The chain uses TRBV28 and TRBJ1-3, with D tentatively TRBD1 (6 bases). The germline V and J ends were trimmed by 5 bases and 1 base, with 18 bases remaining between them. The germline gives CDR1 MDHEN, CDR2 SYDVKM. The CDR3 spans 17 residues. In DNA, the CDR3 is TGTGCCAGCAGTCCAATTATTAAAAGGGGGTCTGGAAACACCATATATTTT. It specifies CASSPIIKRGSGNTIYF. Supplemented by reference TRBV28 and TRBJ1-3, the full variable domain reads DVKVTQSSRYLVKRTGEKVFLECVQDMDHENMFWYRQDPGLGLRLIYFSYDVKMKEKGDIPEGYSVSREKKERFSLILESASTNQTSMYLCASSPIIKRGSGNTIYFGEGSWLTVV.

The genes are TRBV9 and TRBJ2-1; 8 bases line up with TRBD2. With 0 bases clipped from V and 2 bases from J, the junction kept 10 bases outside the gene matches. The CDR3 runs to 18 residues. Looked up from germline, CDR1 is SGDLS and CDR2 is YYNGEE. The CDR3 is CASSVGGSTSGAYNEQFF. The CDR3 DNA reads TGTGCCAGCAGCGTAGGGGGCTCTACTAGCGGAGCCTACAATGAGCAGTTCTTC.

The V gene is TRBV4-1, the J gene TRBJ2-6; 7 bases are shared with TRBD1. V trimming: 3 bases; J trimming: 0 bases; junction bases outside the gene matches: 5. Germline V gives CDR1 MGHRA, CDR2 YSYEKL. This CDR3 spans 17 amino acids. Here the CDR3 reads CASSQPQGHSGANVLTF. The CDR3 bases are TGCGCCAGCAGCCAGCCACAGGGGCACTCTGGGGCCAACGTCCTGACTTTC.

The chain is built from TRBV20-1 and TRBJ2-5, with TRBD1 as a possible D gene (5 bases). This CDR3 spans 12 amino acids. The germline CDR1 and CDR2 sequences are DFQATT and SNEGSKA (reference sequence). V was clipped by 3 bases and J by 4 bases, with 9 bases between them. The CDR3 nucleotides are TGCAGTGCTAGTGGGGCTTCAGAGACCCAGTACTTC. This encodes CSASGASETQYF.

J is TRBJ2-1 and V is TRBV9; TRBD2 matches at 11 bases. Germline V lookup: CDR1 SGDLS, CDR2 YYNGEE. The CDR3 contains 19 residues. The J segment lost 2 bases and the V segment lost 0 bases, leaving 10 bases of the junction unmatched. CDR3 in amino acids: CASSVATFGGLAAYNEQFF. DNA for the CDR3: TGTGCCAGCAGCGTAGCTACTTTTGGGGGACTAGCGGCCTACAATGAGCAGTTCTTC.

The chain couples TRBV3-1 (or the pseudogene TRBV3-2) to TRBJ1-6, with no clear D. This CDR3 is 13 amino acids long. Germline V gene lookup returns CDR1 LGHDT and CDR2 YNNKEL (reference sequence). Trimming left V 5 bases short and J 5 bases short, with 7 bases between. CDR3 nucleotides: TGTGCCAGCAGCTCTACGGATAATTCACCCCTCCACTTT. Its protein product is CASSSTDNSPLHF.

The chain combines TRBV28 with TRBJ1-5; D not resolved. CDR1 is MDHEN, CDR2 SYDVKM, per germline. The CDR3 length is 16 residues. Deletions cut 5 bases from V and 1 base from J, with 15 bases between. For the CDR3, the DNA is TGTGCCAGCAGTATACTATTAAGACTCAGCAATCAGCCCCAGCATTTT. This translates into CASSILLRLSNQPQHF.

The chain is built from TRBV10-3 and TRBJ2-7; TRBD1 aligns across 7 bases. This CDR3 contains 12 residues. In germline, CDR1 is ENHRY, CDR2 SYGVKD. V gave up 8 bases and J gave up 2 bases; unmatched junction bases: 3. Here the CDR3 reads CAIGTEAYEQYF. The CDR3 DNA sequence: TGTGCCATCGGGACAGAGGCCTACGAGCAGTACTTC.

V is TRBV4-1 and J is TRBJ2-1; 13 nucleotides line up with TRBD2. The length of the CDR3 is 17 residues. Per the germline V gene, CDR1 is MGHRA and CDR2 is YSYEKL. Unmatched junction bases numbered 4, after V lost 3 bases and J lost 2 bases. CDR3 sequence (DNA): TGCGCCAGCAGCCATACTAGCGGGGGGGCACCCTACAATGAGCAGTTCTTC. This codes for CASSHTSGGAPYNEQFF.

This chain joins TRBV28 and TRBJ1-2; D perhaps matches TRBD1 (6 bases). Trimming took off 9 bases at V and 5 bases at J, with 10 bases between the two ends. Germline V gives CDR1 MDHEN, CDR2 SYDVKM. This CDR3 region has 11 residues. CDR3 region: CASRQAYGYTF. In nucleotides, the CDR3 is TGTGCCAGTAGACAGGCATATGGCTACACCTTC.

The chain carries TRBV12-3 or TRBV12-4 and TRBJ2-3; D call uncertain. The germline V and J ends were trimmed by 4 bases and 14 bases, with 13 bases remaining between them. The CDR3 runs 11 residues. The CDR3 nucleotides are TGTGCCAGCAGTTCAGACGGGCGTCGGTATTTT. Amino acid sequence: CASSSDGRRYF.